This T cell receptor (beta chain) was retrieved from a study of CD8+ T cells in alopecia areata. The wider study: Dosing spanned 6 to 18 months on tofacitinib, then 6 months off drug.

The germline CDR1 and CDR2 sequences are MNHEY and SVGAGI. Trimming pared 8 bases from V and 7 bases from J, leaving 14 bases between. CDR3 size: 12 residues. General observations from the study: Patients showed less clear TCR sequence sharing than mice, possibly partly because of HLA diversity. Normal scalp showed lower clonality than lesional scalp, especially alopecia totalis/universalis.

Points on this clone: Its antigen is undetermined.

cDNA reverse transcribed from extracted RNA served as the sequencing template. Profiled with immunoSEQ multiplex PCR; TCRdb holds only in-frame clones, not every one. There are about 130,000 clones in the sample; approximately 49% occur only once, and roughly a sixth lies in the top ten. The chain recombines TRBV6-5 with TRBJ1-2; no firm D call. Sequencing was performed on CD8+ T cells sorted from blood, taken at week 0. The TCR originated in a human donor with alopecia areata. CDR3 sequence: CASSLGTGGYTF. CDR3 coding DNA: TGTGCCAGCTCCCTGGGAACGGGTGGCTACACCTTC.